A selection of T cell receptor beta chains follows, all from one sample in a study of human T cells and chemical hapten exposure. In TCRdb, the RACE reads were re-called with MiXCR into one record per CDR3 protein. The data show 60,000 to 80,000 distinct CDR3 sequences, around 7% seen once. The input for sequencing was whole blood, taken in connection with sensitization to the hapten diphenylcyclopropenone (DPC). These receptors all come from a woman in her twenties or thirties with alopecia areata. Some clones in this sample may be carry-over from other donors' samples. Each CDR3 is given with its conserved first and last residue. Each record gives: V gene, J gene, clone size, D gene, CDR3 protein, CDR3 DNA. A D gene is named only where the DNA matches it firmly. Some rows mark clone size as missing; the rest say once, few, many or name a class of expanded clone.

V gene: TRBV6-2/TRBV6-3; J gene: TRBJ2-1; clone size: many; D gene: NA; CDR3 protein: CASSRRDSSYNEQFF; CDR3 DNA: TGTGCCAGCAGTAGGCGGGATAGCTCCTACAATGAGCAGTTCTTC
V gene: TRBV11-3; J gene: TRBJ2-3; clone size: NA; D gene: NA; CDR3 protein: CASSLGVGRLGTDTQYF; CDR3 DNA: TGTGCCAGCAGCTTAGGAGTAGGCCGACTAGGGACAGATACGCAGTATTTT
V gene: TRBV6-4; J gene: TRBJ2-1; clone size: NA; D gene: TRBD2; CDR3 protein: CASSLAGGNEQFF; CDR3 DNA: TGTGCCAGCAGCCTTGCGGGGGGGAATGAGCAGTTCTTC
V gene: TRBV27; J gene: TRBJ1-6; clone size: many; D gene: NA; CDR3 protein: CASSLGTSYNSPLHF; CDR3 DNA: TGTGCCAGCAGTTTAGGGACATCCTATAATTCACCCCTCCACTTT
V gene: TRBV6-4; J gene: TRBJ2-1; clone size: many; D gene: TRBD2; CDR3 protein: CASGPGLAGNNEQFF; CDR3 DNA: TGTGCCAGCGGCCCCGGACTAGCGGGGAATAATGAGCAGTTCTTC
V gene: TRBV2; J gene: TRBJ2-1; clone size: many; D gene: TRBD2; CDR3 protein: CASSVGTSGGEQFF; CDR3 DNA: TGTGCCAGCAGTGTAGGGACTAGCGGGGGGGAGCAGTTCTTC
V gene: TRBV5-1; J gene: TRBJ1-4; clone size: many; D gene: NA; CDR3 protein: CASSLDVATNEKLFF; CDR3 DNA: TGCGCCAGCAGCTTGGACGTTGCAACTAATGAAAAACTGTTTTTT
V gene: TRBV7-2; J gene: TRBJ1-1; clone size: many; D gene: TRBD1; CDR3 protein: CASSSIGTGYTEAFF; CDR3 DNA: TGTGCCAGCAGCTCGATAGGGACAGGGTATACTGAAGCTTTCTTT
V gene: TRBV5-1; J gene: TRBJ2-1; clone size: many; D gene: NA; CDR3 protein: CASSLAGLDYNEQFF; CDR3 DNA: TGCGCCAGCAGCTTGGCAGGTTTAGACTACAATGAGCAGTTCTTC
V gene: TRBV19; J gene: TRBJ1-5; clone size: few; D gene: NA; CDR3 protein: CASSFMTQGTSNQPQHF; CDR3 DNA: TGTGCCAGTAGTTTCATGACTCAGGGGACTAGCAATCAGCCCCAGCATTTT
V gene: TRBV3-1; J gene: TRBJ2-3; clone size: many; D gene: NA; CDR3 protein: CASSHRSGTDTQYF; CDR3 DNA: TGTGCCAGCAGCCATAGGAGCGGCACAGATACGCAGTATTTT
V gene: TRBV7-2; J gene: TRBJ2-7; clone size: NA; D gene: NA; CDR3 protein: CASSYYSPGEQYF; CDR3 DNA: TGTGCCAGCTCCTACTATTCCCCAGGCGAGCAGTACTTC
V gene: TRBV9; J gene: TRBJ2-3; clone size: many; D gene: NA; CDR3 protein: CASSPYGEITDTQYF; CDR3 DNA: TGTGCCAGCAGCCCGTATGGGGAGATCACAGATACGCAGTATTTT
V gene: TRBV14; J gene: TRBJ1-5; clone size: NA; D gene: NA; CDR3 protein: CASSPGLYQPQHF; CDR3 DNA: TGTGCCAGCAGTCCAGGGCTCTATCAGCCCCAGCATTTT
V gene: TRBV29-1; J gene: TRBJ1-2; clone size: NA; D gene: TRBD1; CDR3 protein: CSVKKGTGTTYTF; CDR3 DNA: TGCAGCGTTAAAAAGGGGACAGGGACGACCTACACCTTC
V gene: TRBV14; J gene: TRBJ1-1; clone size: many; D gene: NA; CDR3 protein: CASSQGRVEAFF; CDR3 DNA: TGTGCCAGCAGCCAAGGACGCGTTGAAGCTTTCTTT
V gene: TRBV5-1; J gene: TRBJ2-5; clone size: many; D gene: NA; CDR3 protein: CASSLGASGQETQYF; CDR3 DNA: TGCGCCAGCAGCTTGGGTGCGAGCGGGCAAGAGACCCAGTACTTC
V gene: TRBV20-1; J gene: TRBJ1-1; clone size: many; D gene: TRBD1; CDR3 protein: CSARGGTGNTEAFF; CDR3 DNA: TGCAGTGCTAGAGGGGGGACAGGGAACACTGAAGCTTTCTTT
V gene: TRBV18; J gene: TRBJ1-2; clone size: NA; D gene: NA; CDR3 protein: CASSSGGGTYGYTF; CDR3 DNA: TGTGCCAGCTCATCAGGAGGGGGGACCTATGGCTACACCTTC
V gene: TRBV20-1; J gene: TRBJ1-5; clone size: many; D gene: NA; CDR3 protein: CSASHGQSWQPQHF; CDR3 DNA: TGCAGTGCTAGCCATGGACAGTCGTGGCAGCCCCAGCATTTT
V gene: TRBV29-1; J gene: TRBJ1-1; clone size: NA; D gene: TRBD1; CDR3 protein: CSVWDRWTEAFF; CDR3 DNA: TGCAGCGTGTGGGACAGATGGACTGAAGCTTTCTTT
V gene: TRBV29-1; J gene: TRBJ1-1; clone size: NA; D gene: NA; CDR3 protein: CSAPSGGKNTEAFF; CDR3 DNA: TGCAGCGCCCCGTCTGGGGGGAAGAACACTGAAGCTTTCTTT
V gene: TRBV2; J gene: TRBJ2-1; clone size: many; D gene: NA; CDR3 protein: CASSDSGAAYNEQFF; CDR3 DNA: TGTGCCAGCAGTGATTCCGGGGCGGCCTACAATGAGCAGTTCTTC
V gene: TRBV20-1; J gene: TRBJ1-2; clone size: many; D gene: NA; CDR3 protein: CSARVLHGYTF; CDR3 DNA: TGCAGTGCCAGAGTACTACATGGCTACACCTTC
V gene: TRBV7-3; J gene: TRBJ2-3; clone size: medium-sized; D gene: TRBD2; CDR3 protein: CASSSGLAGGPDTQYF; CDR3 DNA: TGTGCCAGCAGCTCGGGACTAGCGGGGGGGCCAGATACGCAGTATTTT
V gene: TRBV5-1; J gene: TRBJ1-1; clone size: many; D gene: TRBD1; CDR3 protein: CASSFTGADTEAFF; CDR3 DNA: TGCGCCAGCAGCTTTACAGGGGCGGACACTGAAGCTTTCTTT
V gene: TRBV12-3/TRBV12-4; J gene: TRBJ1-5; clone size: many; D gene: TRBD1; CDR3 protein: CASSPGQGFYQPQHF; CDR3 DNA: TGTGCCAGCAGCCCGGGACAGGGCTTCTATCAGCCCCAGCATTTT
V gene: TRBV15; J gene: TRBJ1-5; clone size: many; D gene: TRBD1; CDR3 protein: CATSRAGQNNQPQHF; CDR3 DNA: TGTGCCACCAGCAGAGCGGGACAGAATAATCAGCCCCAGCATTTT
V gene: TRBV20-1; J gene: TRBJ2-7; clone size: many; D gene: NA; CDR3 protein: CSAGTWGGEQYF; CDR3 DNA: TGCAGTGCTGGAACCTGGGGTGGCGAGCAGTACTTC
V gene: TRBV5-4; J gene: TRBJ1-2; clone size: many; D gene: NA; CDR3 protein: CASSQKKGAGDLGYTF; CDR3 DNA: TGTGCCAGCAGCCAAAAAAAAGGGGCGGGCGATCTTGGCTACACCTTC
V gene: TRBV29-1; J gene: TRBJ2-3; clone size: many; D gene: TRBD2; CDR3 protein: CSVEQAGENTDTQYF; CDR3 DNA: TGCAGCGTGGAACAAGCGGGGGAGAACACAGATACGCAGTATTTT
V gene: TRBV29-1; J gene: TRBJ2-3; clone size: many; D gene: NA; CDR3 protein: CSVELAFGDTQYF; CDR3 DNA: TGCAGCGTTGAGCTAGCGTTCGGGGATACGCAGTATTTT
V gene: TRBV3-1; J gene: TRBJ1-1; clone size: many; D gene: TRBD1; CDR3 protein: CASSQAGQGDTEAFF; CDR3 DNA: TGTGCCAGCAGCCAAGCGGGACAGGGGGACACTGAAGCTTTCTTT
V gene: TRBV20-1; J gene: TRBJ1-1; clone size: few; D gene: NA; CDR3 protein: CSAVDRTWGTEAFF; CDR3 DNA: TGCAGTGCAGTAGACAGGACCTGGGGCACTGAAGCTTTCTTT
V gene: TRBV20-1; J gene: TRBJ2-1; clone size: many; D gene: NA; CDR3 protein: CSAIPGAANEQFF; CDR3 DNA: TGCAGTGCTATACCGGGGGCGGCCAATGAGCAGTTCTTC
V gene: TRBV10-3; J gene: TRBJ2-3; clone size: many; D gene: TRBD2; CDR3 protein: CATSGGANTQYF; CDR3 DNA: TGTGCCACAAGCGGGGGGGCTAATACGCAGTATTTT
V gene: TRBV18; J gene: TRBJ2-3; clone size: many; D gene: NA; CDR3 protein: CASSPTSISTDTQYF; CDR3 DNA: TGTGCCAGCTCACCTACATCGATTAGCACAGATACGCAGTATTTT
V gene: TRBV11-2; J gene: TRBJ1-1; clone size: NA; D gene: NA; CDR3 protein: CASRKSNTEAFF; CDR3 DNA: TGTGCCAGCCGGAAGTCGAACACTGAAGCTTTCTTT